The 13 T cell receptor beta chains reported below all come from one sample, sequenced in a study of T-cell reconstitution after alpha-beta-depleted transplantation in children. Study-wide findings and caveats: After transplant, at about two months, alpha-beta T cells were reportedly derived from several hundred expanded graft clones.

This sample's TCRbeta library carried unique molecular identifier barcodes. TCRdb passed the PCR reads through MiXCR, listing each CDR3 protein once. The sample yields tens of thousands of distinct CDR3 sequences, 5% to 7.5% seen once. These receptors are not linked to any known antigen. The source material was peripheral blood, sampled 60 days after TCRalphabeta/CD19-depleted stem cell transplant. The source of these receptors is a child under two years old who had a stem cell transplant for acute myeloid leukemia, so the T cells may come from the graft donor.

This clonotype was detected many times. V and J are TRBV4-3 and TRBJ1-4; D unresolved. The V gene lost 1 base and the J gene lost 4 bases, with 13 bases spanning the gap. CDR1 is LGHNA and CDR2 is YSLEER in the germline V gene. The CDR3 sequence is 16 residues long. CDR3 coding DNA: TGCGCCAGCAGCCAAGGTGAAGTTTACCGTAATGAAAAACTGTTTTTT. It yields the protein CASSQGEVYRNEKLFF.

This clonotype was seen repeatedly, ten times or more. This chain uses TRBV5-1 with TRBJ2-1, with 11 positions matching TRBD2. Germline V gives CDR1 SGHRS, CDR2 YFSETQ. With V trimmed by 4 bases and J by 2 bases, 8 bases remained unmatched. This CDR3 has 17 residues. CDR3 nucleotide sequence: TGCGCCAGCAGCCCTGGACTAGCGGGCGCCCCCTACAATGAGCAGTTCTTC. It codes for CASSPGLAGAPYNEQFF.

This clonotype has at least ten counts. The chain employs TRBV7-2 and TRBJ2-3; unclear D gene. With 4 bases removed from V and 2 bases from J, the gap between germline ends came to 7 bases. The CDR3 contains 13 residues. From germline, CDR1 is SGHTA and CDR2 FQGNSA. The CDR3 here is CASSSRYTDTQYF. As DNA, the CDR3 is TGTGCCAGCAGCTCCCGCTACACAGATACGCAGTATTTT.

This clonotype has at least ten counts. The chain joins TRBV12-3 or TRBV12-4 to TRBJ1-5; D is ambiguous. The V end lost 1 base, the J end lost 4 bases, and 5 bases lay between the germline ends. This CDR3 is 13 amino acids long. The CDR3 DNA is TGTGCCAGCAGTTTAGTAGTAAATCAGCCCCAGCATTTT. Its translation is CASSLVVNQPQHF.

This clonotype was seen many times. The rearrangement uses TRBV28 and TRBJ2-7, with 11 bases identical to TRBD2. CDR1 MDHEN and CDR2 SYDVKM come from the germline V gene. V shed 4 bases, J shed 3 bases, and the junction held 8 bases outside the gene matches. The CDR3 is made up of 16 amino acids. Here the CDR3 reads CASSSSRLAGGYEQYF. Written as DNA, the CDR3 is TGTGCCAGCAGTTCCTCCCGCCTAGCGGGAGGCTACGAGCAGTACTTC.

This clonotype was seen at least ten times. The V and J genes are TRBV6-2 or TRBV6-3 and TRBJ2-7; maybe TRBD1 (6 bases). Germline-derived CDR1 and CDR2 are MNHEY and SVGEGT. The CDR3 loop spans 18 amino acids. V gave up 6 bases and J gave up 0 bases, with 24 bases separating them. The CDR3 nucleotides are TGTGCCAGCAGCCTCTCTTTTGGGGAGCCAGGGGACTCCTACGAGCAGTACTTC. This sequence encodes CASSLSFGEPGDSYEQYF.

This clonotype was seen repeatedly, ten times or more. V usage is TRBV28 and J usage is TRBJ2-5, with TRBD2 identical over 13 bases. The junction had 7 bases not matched to a gene; V was cut back by 6 bases and J by 0 bases. The CDR3 loop spans 17 amino acids. Germline assignment: CDR1 MDHEN and CDR2 SYDVKM. The CDR3: CASSLGLAGEYQETQYF. The CDR3 DNA follows: TGTGCCAGCAGCTTAGGACTAGCGGGGGAGTACCAAGAGACCCAGTACTTC.

V gene TRBV4-3 combines with J gene TRBJ1-5; no clear D gene. Germline V lookup: CDR1 LGHNA, CDR2 YSLEER. The CDR3 totals 14 residues. Trimming left V 2 bases short and J 10 bases short, with 15 bases between. The CDR3 here is CASSQNYPDGPQHF. As DNA, the CDR3 is TGCGCCAGCAGCCAAAACTACCCCGATGGCCCCCAGCATTTT.

This clonotype was found many times. This sequence joins TRBV4-3 and TRBJ1-2; 7 bases fit TRBD1. With V trimmed by 1 base and J by 0 bases, 8 bases remained unmatched. The CDR3 sequence is 17 residues long. Germline-derived CDR1 and CDR2 are LGHNA and YSLEER. For the CDR3, the DNA is TGCGCCAGCAGCCAAGGGAGATACAGGGGTGCTAACTATGGCTACACCTTC. Amino acid sequence: CASSQGRYRGANYGYTF.

This clonotype has at least ten counts. This CDR3 reads CASSPASGVRGDETQYF. CDR3 coding DNA: TGTGCCAGCAGCCCTGCTAGCGGGGTGAGAGGCGATGAGACCCAGTACTTC. This chain links TRBV5-6 with TRBJ2-5, with 9 bases fitting TRBD2. The V segment lost 4 bases and the J segment 5 bases; nucleotides outside the gene matches: 15. The CDR3 contains 17 residues. Per germline, CDR1 SGHDT and CDR2 YYEEEE.

This chain links TRBV19 with TRBJ2-1; D is perhaps TRBD1 or TRBD2 (5 bases each). Germline V gene sequence: CDR1 LNHDA, CDR2 SQIVND (reference sequence). CDR3 size: 14 residues. V was pared by 5 bases and J by 3 bases, with 11 bases between. The CDR3 DNA reads TGTGCCAGTAGTCGAGGGGCGGGCTACAATGAGCAGTTCTTC. Translated, it gives CASSRGAGYNEQFF. Together with reference TRBV19 and TRBJ2-1, the CDR3 gives the full variable domain: DGGITQSPKYLFRKEGQNVTLSCEQNLNHDAMYWYRQDPGQGLRLIYYSQIVNDFQKGDIAEGYSVSREKKESFPLTVTSAQKNPTAFYLCASSRGAGYNEQFFGPGTRLTVL.

The genes are TRBV7-8 and TRBJ2-7; D gene unclear. Germline V gene lookup returns CDR1 SGHVS and CDR2 FQNEAQ. The CDR3 totals 14 residues. Trimming pared 0 bases from V and 3 bases from J, leaving 9 bases between. The CDR3 spells CASSLAAASYEQYF. The CDR3 region has the DNA TGTGCCAGCAGCTTAGCGGCGGCTAGCTACGAGCAGTACTTC.

This clonotype was seen repeatedly, ten times or more. V gene TRBV5-1 combines with J gene TRBJ2-3; the match to TRBD2 covers 9 bases. This CDR3 has 15 amino acids. CDR1 and CDR2 from the germline V gene are SGHRS and YFSETQ. V shed 2 bases, J shed 4 bases, and the junction held 5 bases outside the gene matches. In DNA, the CDR3 is TGCGCCAGCAGCTTCGAGCGGGGGGCGGCAGATACGCAGTATTTT. It translates to CASSFERGAADTQYF.